These 22 T cell receptor beta chains came from one sample sequenced in a study of regulatory T cells in long-lasting Graves disease. With iRepertoire HTBI primers and Arm-PCR of CDR3 regions, TCR beta libraries were built. TCRdb passed the multiplex PCR reads through MiXCR, listing each CDR3 protein once. The data show under 800,000 distinct CDR3 sequences, under 20% seen once. Regarding time point: newly diagnosed GD, antithyroid drugs for less than 3 months. With RNA extracted from PBMCs as input, the TCR library was made. The same data also went into a second study, on T cells in Graves' hyperthyroidism and ophthalmopathy.

This sample comprised peripheral blood mononuclear cells (PBMCs), obtained at new diagnosis, from a patient treated with antithyroid drugs. The origin of the receptors is a woman aged 30 to 39 with Graves disease.

This clonotype has at least ten counts. This sequence joins TRBV12-3 or TRBV12-4 and TRBJ2-1, with 9 bases identical to TRBD2. Germline trimming cut 1 base from V and 6 bases from J; bases unmatched to any gene: 4. The CDR3 has 15 residues. The CDR3 here is CASSLGGGRANEQFF. The CDR3 region has the DNA TGTGCCAGCAGTTTAGGAGGCGGGAGGGCCAATGAGCAGTTCTTC.

Many counts were recorded for this clonotype. V gene TRBV28 combines with J gene TRBJ2-1; D remains ambiguous. Per the germline V gene, CDR1 is MDHEN and CDR2 is SYDVKM. The V end lost 4 bases, the J end lost 0 bases, and 13 bases lay between the germline ends. This CDR3 is built from 16 residues. The chain's CDR3 is CASSSSSGTSYNEQFF. CDR3 sequence (DNA): TGTGCCAGCAGTTCCTCTTCCGGAACCTCCTACAATGAGCAGTTCTTC.

V usage is TRBV12-3 or TRBV12-4 and J usage is TRBJ1-6; weak D call: TRBD1 (5 bases). CDR3 size: 14 residues. Trimming removed 5 bases at V and 5 bases at J, with 10 bases between. The CDR3 DNA is TGTGCCAGCAGTCGACAGACCCATAATTCACCCCTCCACTTT. Amino acids: CASSRQTHNSPLHF.

V and J are TRBV10-2 and TRBJ2-7, with 8 bases that match TRBD2. This CDR3 contains 16 residues. CDR1 is WSHSY, CDR2 SAAADI, per germline. The J segment lost 2 bases and the V segment lost 8 bases, leaving 14 bases of the junction unmatched. For the CDR3, the DNA is TGCGCCAGCGATCGTTTTGAGCGGGAGTTTACCTACGAGCAGTACTTC. It encodes CASDRFEREFTYEQYF.

This clonotype was picked up many times. The V gene is TRBV7-2, the J gene TRBJ1-1; D remains unclear. The V and J ends lost 3 bases and 10 bases respectively, with 9 bases between them. CDR1 and CDR2 (germline): SGHTA, FQGNSA. The CDR3 runs to 11 residues. CDR3 sequence: CASSLGFRAFF. The DNA for the CDR3 is TGTGCCAGCAGCTTGGGATTCCGAGCTTTCTTT.

V is TRBV7-9 and J is TRBJ1-4; 7 bases are a match to TRBD1. J gave up 8 bases and V 1 base, and 13 bases lay outside the gene matches. In germline, CDR1 is SEHNR, CDR2 FQNEAQ (reference sequence). The CDR3 runs 17 residues. The CDR3 here is CASSLERVVGGREKLFF. CDR3 nucleotides: TGTGCCAGCAGCTTAGAGCGCGTCGTAGGGGGCCGCGAAAAACTGTTTTTT.

J is TRBJ1-2 and V is TRBV7-8; TRBD1 aligns across 7 bases. The CDR3 length is 15 residues. With 1 base clipped from V and 4 bases from J, the junction kept 6 bases outside the gene matches. Germline V gene lookup returns CDR1 SGHVS and CDR2 FQNEAQ. The CDR3 spells CASSLEGQLGYGYTF. In nucleotides, the CDR3 is TGTGCCAGCAGCTTAGAGGGACAGCTTGGCTATGGCTACACCTTC.

This rearrangement joins TRBV29-1 to TRBJ1-3; D is ambiguous. The germline V gene has CDR1 SQVTM and CDR2 ANQGSEA. The CDR3 sequence is 11 residues long. The CDR3 DNA sequence: TGCGGGAGCCTCTCTGGAAACACCATATATTTT. It is translated as CGSLSGNTIYF.

The chain couples TRBV9 to TRBJ1-6, with D possibly matching TRBD1 (5 bases). V was shortened by 3 bases and J by 9 bases, with 13 bases between the two germline ends. Germline loops: CDR1 SGDLS, CDR2 YYNGEE. There are 14 residues in the CDR3. CDR3 sequence reads: CASSGWGEASPLHF. In DNA form, the CDR3 reads TGTGCCAGCAGCGGATGGGGGGAGGCTTCACCCCTCCACTTT.

The V and J genes are TRBV11-2 and TRBJ2-2; 7 bases are a match to TRBD2. Unmatched junction bases numbered 3, after V lost 1 base and J lost 1 base. The germline V gene encodes CDR1 SGHAT and CDR2 FQNNGV. The CDR3 has 16 amino acids. The CDR3 nucleotides are TGTGCCAGCAGCTTAGTAAGCGGGAAGAACACCGGGGAGCTGTTTTTT. Translation: CASSLVSGKNTGELFF. The full variable domain, its missing parts supplied by reference TRBV11-2 and TRBJ2-2, is EAGVAQSPRYKIIEKRQSVAFWCNPISGHATLYWYQQILGQGPKLLIQFQNNGVVDDSQLPKDRFSAERLKGVDSTLKIQPAKLEDSAVYLCASSLVSGKNTGELFFGEGSRLTVL.

This clonotype was detected a few times. This is likely a read error, given that the CDR3 carries no conserved phenylalanine or tryptophan at its end. It is unclear where the CDR3 begins or ends on the DNA, so no DNA is shown, and the CDR3 is as TCRdb lists it. The chain carries TRBV6-2 or TRBV6-3 and TRBJ2-1; no DNA check was done on the table's D call, TRBD1. Both ends counted, the CDR3 spans 11 residues. Germline assignment: CDR1 MNHEY and CDR2 SVGEGT. CDR3 region: CASRLDRDVFI.

The chain joins TRBV5-1 to TRBJ2-1; D gene unclear. Germline V gives CDR1 SGHRS, CDR2 YFSETQ. V was shortened by 0 bases and J by 0 bases, with 7 bases between the two germline ends. The CDR3 spans 15 residues. CDR3 DNA sequence: TGCGCCAGCAGCTTGGTCGATCCCTCCTACAATGAGCAGTTCTTC. Encoded protein: CASSLVDPSYNEQFF.

The chain is built from TRBV5-1 and TRBJ1-4; D unresolved. Trimming pared 2 bases from V and 2 bases from J, leaving 10 bases between. The CDR3 contains 15 residues. Germline loops: CDR1 SGHRS, CDR2 YFSETQ. CDR3: CASSFLPGTNEKLFF. The CDR3 region has the DNA TGCGCCAGCAGCTTTCTACCCGGGACTAATGAAAAACTGTTTTTT.

This clonotype occurred a few times. The CDR3 protein is CASSEAAAAVYEQFF. CDR3 sequence (DNA): TGTGCCAGCAGTGAAGCAGCCGCGGCGGTCTATGAGCAGTTCTTC. V is TRBV6-1 and J is TRBJ2-1; D not certain. There are 15 residues in the CDR3. Trimming shortened V by 0 bases and J by 8 bases, and 14 bases separated the two germline ends. Germline CDR1 reads MNHNS; CDR2 reads SASEGT.

This clonotype has a count of ten or more. The chain combines TRBV29-1 with TRBJ2-1; 14 nucleotides line up with TRBD2. The trim removed 6 bases at V and 7 bases at J, leaving 8 bases unmatched. Germline V lookup: CDR1 SQVTM, CDR2 ANQGSEA. This CDR3 has 15 residues. In DNA, the CDR3 is TGCAGCGTCTGGGGGACTAGCGGGAGTGGGAATGAGCAGTTCTTC. Amino acids: CSVWGTSGSGNEQFF.

This clonotype showed up many times. CDR3 DNA sequence: TGTGCCAGCAGTTTATCCGTCGGGATAAACCCCACGAACACTGAAGCTTTCTTT. This sequence encodes CASSLSVGINPTNTEAFF. This chain joins TRBV27 and TRBJ1-1, with D unresolved. Germline V gene data show CDR1 as MNHEY and CDR2 as SMNVEV (reference sequence). Trimming removed 0 bases at V and 1 base at J, with 18 bases between. The CDR3 spans 18 residues.

This clonotype was found a few times. V and J are TRBV27 and TRBJ2-7; 9 nucleotides align to TRBD2. CDR1 is MNHEY and CDR2 is SMNVEV in the germline V gene (reference sequence). CDR3 length equals 14 residues. Trimming took 6 bases from V and 2 from J; bases not matched to a gene: 5. CDR3 DNA sequence: TGTGCCAGCAGAAGACTAGCGGAGACCTACGAGCAGTACTTC. Translation: CASRRLAETYEQYF.

V usage is TRBV5-6 and J usage is TRBJ2-1, with D possibly matching TRBD1 (6 bases). The V end was cut by 3 bases, the J end by 7 bases, with 14 bases between. The germline CDR1 and CDR2 sequences are SGHDT and YYEEEE. There are 14 residues in the CDR3. The CDR3 coding sequence is TGTGCCAGCAGCTCAACAGACAGGTTTAATGAGCAGTTCTTC. Translation gives CASSSTDRFNEQFF.

This clonotype was detected many times. The genes are TRBV13 and TRBJ2-7; 14 nucleotides agree with TRBD2. The V segment lost 4 bases and the J segment 1 base; nucleotides outside the gene matches: 9. Per the germline V gene, CDR1 is PRHDT and CDR2 is FYEKMQ (reference sequence). The CDR3 runs 18 residues. The CDR3 is CASSSTSGRALISYEQYF. The CDR3 DNA is TGTGCCAGCAGCTCGACTAGCGGGAGGGCCCTGATTTCCTACGAGCAGTACTTC.

This clonotype came up a few times. The chain employs TRBV3-1 and TRBJ1-5; 9 bases match TRBD1. The J segment lost 0 bases and the V segment lost 2 bases, leaving 8 bases of the junction unmatched. Germline assignment: CDR1 LGHDT and CDR2 YNNKEL (reference sequence). This CDR3 is 18 amino acids long. CDR3 coding DNA: TGTGCCAGCAGCCAACCGACAGGGGGTCCGTATAGCAATCAGCCCCAGCATTTT. Its translation is CASSQPTGGPYSNQPQHF.

There are many counts of this clonotype. The chain is built from TRBV2 and TRBJ1-1; unclear D gene. V was trimmed by 6 bases and J by 5 bases, leaving 10 bases between them. The germline CDR1 and CDR2 sequences are SNHLY and FYNNEI. This CDR3 spans 12 amino acids. In DNA, the CDR3 is TGTGCCAGCAGACTTGGGGTAACTGAAGCTTTCTTT. It codes for CASRLGVTEAFF.

This clonotype was seen ten or more times. The chain uses TRBV28 and TRBJ1-1, with 7 positions matching TRBD1. This CDR3 has 15 residues. The V gene's germline CDR1 is MDHEN and CDR2 SYDVKM. J was trimmed by 0 bases and V by 6 bases; bases with no gene match: 7. CDR3 loop: CASSLTGVLNTEAFF. CDR3 nucleotide sequence: TGTGCCAGCAGCCTAACAGGGGTCTTGAACACTGAAGCTTTCTTT.